One sample yielded the 32 T cell receptor beta chains listed below, sequenced in a study of early T cells in non-severe SARS-CoV-2 infection. One entry per CDR3 protein results from TCRdb running MiXCR on the 5' RACE reads. Found here are tens of thousands of distinct CDR3 sequences, 4.5% of them singletons; the top ten hold 15% to 20%. The sample comprised whole blood. Every receptor here comes from an adult who was a healthcare worker with PCR-confirmed SARS-CoV-2 infection or an uninfected control (not recorded which).

Many counts were recorded for this clonotype. The chain couples TRBV3-1 to TRBJ2-2; 13 nucleotides align to TRBD2. The CDR3 is 17 residues long. Looked up from germline, CDR1 is LGHDT and CDR2 is YNNKEL (reference sequence). The ends lost 0 bases at V and 4 bases at J; junction bases unmatched: 2. CDR3 DNA: TGTGCCAGCAGCCAAGAACGACTAGCGGGAGGCACCGGGGAGCTGTTTTTT. Encoded protein: CASSQERLAGGTGELFF.

A few counts support this clonotype. The chain couples TRBV6-5 to TRBJ2-7; D uncertain. Germline V gene data show CDR1 as MNHEY and CDR2 as SVGAGI. The CDR3 covers 14 residues. V shed 4 bases and J shed 5 bases, with 15 bases lying between them. The chain's CDR3 is CASSSIGIGDEQYF. For the CDR3, the DNA is TGTGCCAGCAGTTCTATAGGGATCGGCGACGAGCAGTACTTC.

In this sample, this clonotype turned up many times. The CDR3 region has the DNA TGTGCCAGCAGCTTGGGGACAGGCTACAATCAGCCCCAGCATTTT. Translating gives CASSLGTGYNQPQHF. The chain joins TRBV7-2 to TRBJ1-5, with 8 bases identical to TRBD1. With V trimmed by 3 bases and J by 3 bases, 4 bases remained unmatched. The CDR3 has 15 amino acids. The germline CDR1 and CDR2 sequences are SGHTA and FQGNSA. Supplemented by reference TRBV7-2 and TRBJ1-5, the full variable domain reads GAGVSQSPSNKVTEKGKDVELRCDPISGHTALYWYRQSLGQGLEFLIYFQGNSAPDKSGLPSDRFSAERTGGSVSTLTIQRTQQEDSAVYLCASSLGTGYNQPQHFGDGTRLSIL.

In this sample, this clonotype turned up many times. The V and J genes are TRBV9 and TRBJ2-6, with unresolved D. Trimming shortened V by 0 bases and J by 0 bases, and 4 bases separated the two germline ends. This CDR3 spans 15 amino acids. Germline CDR1 reads SGDLS; CDR2 reads YYNGEE. The CDR3 DNA sequence: TGTGCCAGCAGCGTAGATCCCTCTGGGGCCAACGTCCTGACTTTC. Translating gives CASSVDPSGANVLTF. The full variable domain, rest sourced from reference TRBV9 and TRBJ2-6, is DSGVTQTPKHLITATGQRVTLRCSPRSGDLSVYWYQQSLDQGLQFLIQYYNGEERAKGNILERFSAQQFPDLHSELNLSSLELGDSALYFCASSVDPSGANVLTFGAGSRLTVL.

Many counts were recorded for this clonotype. The chain carries TRBV10-3 and TRBJ2-7; 8 bases agree with TRBD2. The CDR3 loop spans 14 amino acids. Germline V gene lookup returns CDR1 ENHRY and CDR2 SYGVKD. V was clipped by 7 bases and J by 3 bases; unmatched bases: 8. The CDR3 reads CAITAREDYYEQYF. CDR3 nucleotide sequence: TGTGCCATCACCGCGCGGGAGGACTACTACGAGCAGTACTTC.

This clonotype was detected many times. The chain uses TRBV3-1 and TRBJ1-4; the D gene is possibly TRBD1 (5 bases). CDR1 is LGHDT and CDR2 is YNNKEL in the germline V gene (reference sequence). V was trimmed by 4 bases and J by 5 bases, leaving 8 bases between them. CDR3 size: 13 residues. CDR3 residues: CASSLRGNEKLFF. The CDR3 nucleotides are TGTGCCAGCAGCCTGAGGGGAAATGAAAAACTGTTTTTT.

This clonotype appeared many times. The genes are TRBV7-2 and TRBJ2-7; 7 positions agree with TRBD2. V was pared by 5 bases and J by 0 bases, with 10 bases of the junction left unmatched. Germline CDR1 reads SGHTA; CDR2 reads FQGNSA. The CDR3 covers 16 residues. The CDR3 DNA reads as TGTGCCAGCAGCCCCGTCGCGGTAGCGGGCTCCTACGAGCAGTACTTC. Translation: CASSPVAVAGSYEQYF.

The CDR3 reads CASSVSGSSYNEQFF. The CDR3 DNA sequence: TGTGCCAGCAGCGTTTCGGGGAGCTCCTACAATGAGCAGTTCTTC. The chain links TRBV6-6 to TRBJ2-1, with D possibly matching TRBD2 (5 bases). Trimming left V 6 bases short and J 0 bases short, with 12 bases between. The CDR3 sequence is 15 residues long. The germline V gene encodes CDR1 MNHNY and CDR2 SVGAGI (reference sequence).

The gene calls are TRBV19 and TRBJ2-2; the D is unclear. Looked up from germline, CDR1 is LNHDA and CDR2 is SQIVND (reference sequence). There are 15 residues in the CDR3. The V end lost 4 bases, the J end lost 0 bases, and 9 bases lay between the germline ends. In DNA, the CDR3 is TGTGCCAGTAGTAGTGGGGTTGCGAACACCGGGGAGCTGTTTTTT. Amino acids: CASSSGVANTGELFF.

This clonotype was detected many times. V usage is TRBV27 and J usage is TRBJ2-2; D is uncertain. The V gene's germline CDR1 is MNHEY and CDR2 SMNVEV (reference sequence). V dropped 11 bases and J dropped 1 base, with 14 bases sitting between them. The CDR3 is 14 residues long. CDR3 sequence reads: CACRRSENTGELFF. DNA of the CDR3: TGTGCCTGTCGTCGGTCCGAGAACACCGGGGAGCTGTTTTTT.

This clonotype was recorded many times. V is TRBV20-1 and J is TRBJ2-1; D uncertain. The germline V gene encodes CDR1 DFQATT and CDR2 SNEGSKA (reference sequence). V was clipped by 2 bases and J by 3 bases, with 11 bases between them. The CDR3 extends over 14 amino acids. The CDR3 nucleotides read TGCAGTGCTAGACCTTGGAACGACTACAATGAGCAGTTCTTC. Translating it yields CSARPWNDYNEQFF.

The chain joins TRBV28 to TRBJ2-7; TRBD1 agrees at 8 bases. The ends lost 5 bases at V and 7 bases at J; junction bases unmatched: 13. CDR1 is MDHEN, CDR2 SYDVKM, per germline. The CDR3 covers 15 residues. CDR3 region: CASSPSGQGSGEQYF. For the CDR3, the DNA is TGTGCCAGCAGTCCGTCAGGACAGGGTTCCGGGGAGCAGTACTTC.

This clonotype was detected only a few times. The V call is TRBV27, the J call TRBJ2-7; 7 bases agree with TRBD2. Germline V gene sequence: CDR1 MNHEY, CDR2 SMNVEV (reference sequence). The CDR3 sequence is 14 residues long. V shed 4 bases, J shed 5 bases, and the junction held 8 bases outside the gene matches. CDR3 in DNA: TGTGCCAGCAGTTCCTGGACCCGGGGGGACGAGCAGTACTTC. Translating it yields CASSSWTRGDEQYF.

This clonotype was detected ten times or more. Written as DNA, the CDR3 is TGTGCCAGCAGCCCCTATAGCGGGAGTTGGTACGAGCAGTACTTC. Residues: CASSPYSGSWYEQYF. The V call is TRBV11-2, the J call TRBJ2-7; 9 bases align to TRBD2. Germline loops: CDR1 SGHAT, CDR2 FQNNGV. V shed 5 bases, J shed 4 bases, and the junction held 9 bases outside the gene matches. The CDR3 extends over 15 amino acids.

V gene TRBV20-1 combines with J gene TRBJ2-1, with 10 bases matching TRBD2. This CDR3 comprises 14 residues. Germline assignment: CDR1 DFQATT and CDR2 SNEGSKA (reference sequence). Trimming at V came to 3 bases and at J to 10 bases, leaving 9 bases not matched to a gene. The CDR3 reads CSASGSGRTKEQFF. CDR3 bases: TGCAGTGCTAGTGGTAGCGGGAGGACCAAAGAGCAGTTCTTC.

The rearrangement joins TRBV6-6 to TRBJ1-5, with 8 bases fitting TRBD1. The V gene's germline CDR1 is MNHNY and CDR2 SVGAGI (reference sequence). The CDR3 is made up of 16 amino acids. The V gene end was trimmed by 6 bases and the J gene end by 7 bases; junction bases not matched to a gene: 14. The CDR3 here is CASSPGTGPMGQPQHF. Here the CDR3 DNA reads TGTGCCAGCAGCCCAGGGACAGGTCCAATGGGGCAGCCCCAGCATTTT.

This clonotype was seen only a few times. This sequence joins TRBV5-1 and TRBJ2-7; TRBD1 is a possible D gene (5 bases). The CDR3 covers 14 residues. Between the trimmed V and J ends, which lost 0 bases and 3 bases, there was a span of 10 bases. The germline gives CDR1 SGHRS, CDR2 YFSETQ. CDR3 in amino acids: CASSLDRIVYEQYF. Here the CDR3 DNA reads TGCGCCAGCAGCTTGGACAGGATTGTCTACGAGCAGTACTTC. Full variable domain (remainder filled in from reference TRBV5-1 and TRBJ2-7): KAGVTQTPRYLIKTRGQQVTLSCSPISGHRSVSWYQQTPGQGLQFLFEYFSETQRNKGNFPGRFSGRQFSNSRSEMNVSTLELGDSALYLCASSLDRIVYEQYFGPGTRLTVT.

This clonotype has just a few counts. The chain links TRBV27 to TRBJ2-5; D tentatively fits TRBD1 or TRBD2 (5 bases each). The CDR3 sequence is 15 residues long. The V gene's germline CDR1 is MNHEY and CDR2 SMNVEV (reference sequence). The ends were cut back, 5 bases at V and 3 bases at J, with 16 bases in the middle. CDR3 nucleotide sequence: TGTGCCAGCAGTCCTCCTGGGACCAGGAAAGAGACCCAGTACTTC. Translating gives CASSPPGTRKETQYF.

This clonotype was picked up many times. This may come from a read error, since a much larger clone is one base off. The rearrangement links TRBV7-9 to TRBJ2-1; the D is unclear. CDR3 size: 16 residues. Germline CDR1 SEHNR, CDR2 FQNEAQ (reference sequence). Trimming took 5 bases from V and 1 from J, leaving 15 bases between them. The CDR3 bases are TGTGCCAGCAGCGGTCCAGGCGAGTTGTCCTACAATGAGCAGTTCTTC. Protein product: CASSGPGELSYNEQFF.

This clonotype showed up many times. The rearrangement links TRBV7-6 to TRBJ2-1; 9 nucleotides match TRBD1. Germline V lookup: CDR1 SGHVS, CDR2 FNYEAQ. The J segment lost 2 bases and the V segment lost 1 base, leaving 6 bases of the junction unmatched. This CDR3 region has 17 residues. The CDR3: CASSLGTQGAAYNEQFF. CDR3 sequence (DNA): TGTGCCAGCAGCTTAGGTACACAGGGGGCTGCCTACAATGAGCAGTTCTTC.

This clonotype was counted ten times or more. The V and J genes are TRBV28 and TRBJ1-1; D call uncertain. There are 12 residues in the CDR3. Germline V gene data show CDR1 as MDHEN and CDR2 as SYDVKM. The V gene lost 8 bases and the J gene lost 3 bases, with 10 bases spanning the gap. The CDR3, as DNA: TGTGCCAGCGGTACGGACGACACTGAAGCTTTCTTT. Translated, it gives CASGTDDTEAFF.

The V and J genes are TRBV6-5 and TRBJ2-2; D tentatively reads TRBD1 or TRBD2 (5 bases each). V gave up 0 bases and J gave up 5 bases, with 7 bases separating them. CDR1 is MNHEY, CDR2 SVGAGI, per germline. The length of the CDR3 is 14 residues. CDR3 in amino acids: CASSYSRGTGELFF. CDR3 coding DNA: TGTGCCAGCAGTTACTCGAGGGGAACCGGGGAGCTGTTTTTT.

The chain uses TRBV3-1 and TRBJ1-1; D not resolved. V lost 3 bases, J lost 7 bases, and 18 bases lay in between. This CDR3 spans 15 amino acids. The V gene's germline CDR1 is LGHDT and CDR2 YNNKEL (reference sequence). CDR3 in amino acids: CASSHLTHPRGEAFF. DNA of the CDR3: TGTGCCAGCAGCCATCTAACCCACCCGCGGGGTGAAGCTTTCTTT.

This clonotype turned up a few times. The V gene is TRBV18, the J gene TRBJ2-1; D is unclear. Germline CDR1 reads KGHSH; CDR2 reads LQKENI. V shed 5 bases and J shed 0 bases, with 8 bases lying between them. The CDR3 extends over 14 amino acids. The CDR3 DNA reads TGTGCCAGCTCAGCTACCACCTCCTACAATGAGCAGTTCTTC. Translating gives CASSATTSYNEQFF.

The rearrangement links TRBV6-6 to TRBJ2-7; 7 positions agree with TRBD1. This CDR3 comprises 13 residues. CDR1 and CDR2 from the germline V gene are MNHNY and SVGAGI (reference sequence). After removal of 6 bases from V and 7 bases from J, the junction contained 9 bases not matched to a gene. CDR3 nucleotide sequence: TGTGCCAGCAGAGAGACAGGGATCGGAGAGCAGTACTTC. It specifies CASRETGIGEQYF.

The V gene is TRBV20-1, the J gene TRBJ2-1, with TRBD2 as a possible D gene (6 bases). From germline, CDR1 is DFQATT and CDR2 SNEGSKA (reference sequence). The CDR3 has 19 amino acids. V was clipped by 6 bases and J by 2 bases, with 29 bases between them. The CDR3 DNA is TGCAGTGCCAGAAACGTTTGGATCCCTAGCGCACGAACCTACAATGAGCAGTTCTTC. Translation: CSARNVWIPSARTYNEQFF.

The rearrangement links TRBV18 to TRBJ2-7, with 7 bases identical to TRBD2. The CDR3 extends over 14 amino acids. With V trimmed by 8 bases and J by 4 bases, 11 bases remained unmatched. From germline, CDR1 is KGHSH and CDR2 LQKENI. The CDR3 is CASVPGTTSYEQYF. DNA for the CDR3: TGTGCCAGCGTACCCGGGACTACAAGTTACGAGCAGTACTTC. Using reference TRBV18 and TRBJ2-7 for the parts outside the CDR3, the full variable domain is NAGVMQNPRHLVRRRGQEARLRCSPMKGHSHVYWYRQLPEEGLKFMVYLQKENIIDESGMPKERFSAEFPKEGPSILRIQQVVRGDSAAYFCASVPGTTSYEQYFGPGTRLTVT.

J is TRBJ2-1 and V is TRBV3-1; tentative D call: TRBD2 (6 bases). The length of the CDR3 is 16 residues. Deletions cut 0 bases from V and 4 bases from J, with 13 bases between. The germline gives CDR1 LGHDT, CDR2 YNNKEL (reference sequence). Here the CDR3 reads CASSQDSGVIYNEQFF. DNA of the CDR3: TGTGCCAGCAGCCAAGATTCGGGGGTCATTTACAATGAGCAGTTCTTC.

This clonotype is labeled as medium-sized. The chain employs TRBV28 and TRBJ2-1, with 9 bases identical to TRBD2. The CDR3 has 16 amino acids. V lost 4 bases, J lost 4 bases, and 8 bases stayed unmatched. Germline CDR1 MDHEN, CDR2 SYDVKM. The CDR3, as DNA: TGTGCCAGCAGTTCAATAGCGGGAGTGGAATACAATGAGCAGTTCTTC. Translated: CASSSIAGVEYNEQFF.

Relative to its sample, this clonotype is medium-sized (0.01 to 0.1%). The chain recombines TRBV20-1 with TRBJ2-1, with 8 bases matching TRBD2. The V gene's germline CDR1 is DFQATT and CDR2 SNEGSKA (reference sequence). V lost 1 base and J lost 5; bases outside the gene matches: 4. The CDR3 sequence is 14 residues long. The CDR3 coding sequence is TGCAGTGCTAGAGGGGAGCGGGAGAACAATGAGCAGTTCTTC. This codes for CSARGERENNEQFF.

The table lists this clonotype with many counts. This sequence joins TRBV28 and TRBJ2-1; a weak D match, TRBD1 (6 bases). The CDR3 consists of 13 residues. Germline values: CDR1 MDHEN, CDR2 SYDVKM. V was cut by 6 bases and J by 10 bases, with 16 bases left in between. The chain's CDR3 is CASRVNQGREQFF. DNA for the CDR3: TGTGCCAGCAGAGTTAACCAGGGGCGAGAGCAGTTCTTC.

This clonotype was seen a handful of times. V usage is TRBV28 and J usage is TRBJ1-2; no definite D call. Germline-derived CDR1 and CDR2 are MDHEN and SYDVKM. Trimming cost V 2 bases and J 5 bases, with 6 bases left between them. The CDR3 covers 12 residues. The CDR3 bases are TGTGCCAGCAGTTTAACACAATATGGCTACACCTTC. Translated: CASSLTQYGYTF.